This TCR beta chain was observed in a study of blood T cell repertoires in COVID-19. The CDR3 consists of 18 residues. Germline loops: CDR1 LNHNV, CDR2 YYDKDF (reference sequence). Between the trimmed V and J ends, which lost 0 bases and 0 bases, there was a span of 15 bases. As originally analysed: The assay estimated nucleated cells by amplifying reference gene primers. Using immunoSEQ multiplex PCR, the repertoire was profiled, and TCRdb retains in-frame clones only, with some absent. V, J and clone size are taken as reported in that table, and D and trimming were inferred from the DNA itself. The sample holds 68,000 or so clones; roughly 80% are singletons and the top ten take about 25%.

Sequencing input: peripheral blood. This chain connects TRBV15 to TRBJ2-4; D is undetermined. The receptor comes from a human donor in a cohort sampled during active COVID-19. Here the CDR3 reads CATSRDRVRDLAKNIQYF. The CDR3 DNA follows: TGTGCCACCAGCAGAGATCGGGTACGCGATCTAGCCAAAAACATTCAGTACTTC.